The clone carrying this TCR beta chain was counted a few times. Its antigen remains unidentified. The sample belongs to a study of T-cell memory formation after mild COVID-19. The study, taken as a whole, reports: Nothing showed for sure that second-wave clones peaking on day 37 were SARS-CoV-2 specific. Mainly CM and EM harbored the contracting CD4+ clones; mainly EMRA harbored the CD8+ ones. The pre-infection memory compartment contained some responding clones, suggesting cross-reactive memory joined.

TCRdb reprocessed the 5' RACE reads with MiXCR, giving one entry per CDR3 protein. This sample has approximately 250,000 distinct CDR3 sequences; roughly a sixth occur once, and the top ten carry 20% to 25%. V was clipped by 8 bases and J by 6 bases, with 8 bases between them. The CDR3 covers 11 residues. Germline-derived CDR1 and CDR2 are SNHLY and FYNNEI. This chain uses TRBV2 with TRBJ2-1; D remains unclear. This sequence was found in a man younger than 35 who had mild COVID-19 (a few samples of this study predate the infection). Cell type and time point are not known. What was sequenced was PBMCs or a T cell subset sorted from them (not recorded which). CDR3 protein: CASLSVNEQFF. In DNA, the CDR3 is TGTGCCAGCCTTTCGGTCAATGAGCAGTTCTTC.